This entry lists 18 T cell receptor beta chains sequenced from one sample in a study of T cell repertoires in cytomegalovirus infection. TCRdb re-derived calls from the reads in MiXCR, one entry per CDR3 protein. This table holds about 770,000 distinct CDR3 sequences, 25% to 30% found once. These receptors' antigens are unknown. This sample comprised cultured CD8+ T cells from PBMCs, obtained from culture after CMV antigen stimulation. The receptors derive from a human donor in good health (CMV status not recorded). Some clones in this sample may be carry-over from other donors' samples.

The V gene is TRBV6-2 or TRBV6-3, the J gene TRBJ1-6, with D perhaps matching TRBD1 (6 bases). CDR1 and CDR2 (germline): MNHEY, SVGEGT. V was pared by 2 bases and J by 10 bases, with 12 bases between. CDR3 size: 14 residues. CDR3 amino acids: CASSYPGEGSPLHF. The CDR3 region has the DNA TGTGCCAGCAGTTACCCAGGGGAGGGGTCACCCCTCCACTTT.

The chain couples TRBV7-2 to TRBJ1-3; D is ambiguous. CDR1 is SGHTA and CDR2 is FQGNSA in the germline V gene. The V end was cut by 5 bases, the J end by 0 bases, with 8 bases between. This CDR3 region has 14 residues. CDR3: CASSAVISGNTIYF. DNA for the CDR3: TGTGCCAGCAGCGCCGTGATCTCTGGAAACACCATATATTTT.

The chain uses TRBV6-6 and TRBJ1-5; D is undetermined. This CDR3 spans 17 amino acids. Trimming cost V 4 bases and J 0 bases, with 16 bases left between them. Germline CDR1 is MNHNY and CDR2 is SVGAGI (reference sequence). The CDR3 DNA reads TGTGCCAGCAGTTCCATACCCTCCGATAATAGCAATCAGCCCCAGCATTTT. It yields the protein CASSSIPSDNSNQPQHF.

This chain links TRBV15 with TRBJ2-1; tentatively, D is TRBD1 (6 bases). CDR1 is LNHNV and CDR2 is YYDKDF in the germline V gene (reference sequence). CDR3 length equals 12 residues. V gave up 6 bases and J gave up 7 bases, with 10 bases separating them. CDR3 bases: TGTGCCACCAGGGGGGACAAGAATGAGCAGTTCTTC. Translated, it gives CATRGDKNEQFF. The whole variable domain, filled in from reference TRBV15 and TRBJ2-1, reads DAMVIQNPRYQVTQFGKPVTLSCSQTLNHNVMYWYQQKSSQAPKLLFHYYDKDFNNEADTPDNFQSRRPNTSFCFLDIRSPGLGDTAMYLCATRGDKNEQFFGPGTRLTVL.

The chain uses TRBV7-9 and TRBJ2-1; 9 bases agree with TRBD2. V was clipped by 3 bases and J by 3 bases; unmatched bases: 6. CDR3 length: 16 amino acids. Germline loops: CDR1 SEHNR, CDR2 FQNEAQ (reference sequence). The DNA for the CDR3 is TGTGCCAGCAGCTTGAAAGCGGGGGGACTCTACAATGAGCAGTTCTTC. This codes for CASSLKAGGLYNEQFF.

This chain uses TRBV20-1 with TRBJ1-1; D is perhaps TRBD1 (5 bases). In germline, CDR1 is DFQATT, CDR2 SNEGSKA (reference sequence). Trimming shortened V by 6 bases and J by 3 bases, and 14 bases separated the two germline ends. The CDR3 is 13 amino acids. The CDR3 DNA reads TGCAGTGCCCAAAATTTAGGGGACACTGAAGCTTTCTTT. This gives the protein CSAQNLGDTEAFF.

This clonotype was picked up a small number of times. The chain uses TRBV2 and TRBJ1-5, with D possibly being TRBD1 (5 bases). Trimming stripped 0 bases from V and 10 bases from J, with 22 bases between. The CDR3 runs to 17 residues. Germline CDR1 reads SNHLY; CDR2 reads FYNNEI. In DNA form, the CDR3 reads TGTGCCAGCAGTGAAGCGCTTGGGGCCGGGTTAGTCAAACCCCAGCATTTT. Amino acids: CASSEALGAGLVKPQHF.

In its sample, this clonotype was seen a few times. This rearrangement joins TRBV9 to TRBJ2-3; maybe TRBD2 (7 bases). The CDR3 covers 14 residues. Trimming left V 4 bases short and J 5 bases short, with 14 bases between. Germline CDR1 is SGDLS and CDR2 is YYNGEE. Here the CDR3 DNA reads TGTGCCAGCAGCAAAGGGGGGGCAATAGATACGCAGTATTTT. As protein: CASSKGGAIDTQYF.

This clonotype was recorded a few times. V usage is TRBV10-3 and J usage is TRBJ2-2; 9 bases match TRBD1. V shed 3 bases, J shed 4 bases, and the junction held 6 bases outside the gene matches. Germline CDR1 and CDR2: ENHRY and SYGVKD. The CDR3 sequence is 16 residues long. CDR3 residues: CAISDRDRDFTGELFF. As DNA, the CDR3 is TGTGCCATCAGTGACCGGGACAGGGATTTCACCGGGGAGCTGTTTTTT.

This clonotype showed up many times. The chain is built from TRBV7-2 and TRBJ1-3, with no clear D. The V and J ends lost 1 base and 0 bases respectively, with 10 bases between them. Germline V lookup: CDR1 SGHTA, CDR2 FQGNSA. The CDR3 is 16 residues long. CDR3 in amino acids: CASSLGSVSSGNTIYF. DNA for the CDR3: TGTGCCAGCAGCTTAGGATCCGTTAGCTCTGGAAACACCATATATTTT.

The chain has TRBV29-1 and TRBJ2-5; D may correspond to TRBD1 or TRBD2 (6 bases each). CDR1 is SQVTM and CDR2 is ANQGSEA in the germline V gene. Trimming removed 0 bases at V and 12 bases at J, with 23 bases between. CDR3 length equals 15 residues. CDR3 sequence reads: CSVEDRGLSRAPEYF. Here the CDR3 DNA reads TGCAGCGTTGAAGATCGGGGGCTTAGCCGGGCCCCGGAGTACTTC.

The chain combines TRBV27 with TRBJ1-1, with a tentative D call TRBD1 (5 bases). V was trimmed by 6 bases and J by 5 bases, leaving 13 bases between them. Germline V gene data show CDR1 as MNHEY and CDR2 as SMNVEV (reference sequence). The CDR3 has 13 residues. Here the CDR3 DNA reads TGTGCCAGCAGCCTGGGACGGATGACTGAAGCTTTCTTT. This encodes CASSLGRMTEAFF.

This clonotype was observed at least ten times. The chain combines TRBV7-6 with TRBJ2-3, with a weak D call TRBD1 (7 bases). The germline gives CDR1 SGHVS, CDR2 FNYEAQ. Trimming removed 1 base from V and 6 bases from J, with 17 bases in between. The CDR3 totals 16 residues. In DNA form, the CDR3 reads TGTGCCAGCAGCTTAGTTTGGAGGGGGCGTTTGGATACGCAGTATTTT. It is translated as CASSLVWRGRLDTQYF. The full variable domain, its missing parts supplied by reference TRBV7-6 and TRBJ2-3, is GAGVSQSPRYKVTKRGQDVALRCDPISGHVSLYWYRQALGQGPEFLTYFNYEAQQDKSGLPNDRFSAERPEGSISTLTIQRTEQRDSAMYRCASSLVWRGRLDTQYFGPGTRLTVL.

This clonotype was seen a few times. The chain uses TRBV6-1 and TRBJ2-7; 11 bases map to TRBD2. Looked up from germline, CDR1 is MNHNS and CDR2 is SASEGT. V lost 4 bases to trimming and J lost 2 bases; unmatched junction nucleotides: 4. CDR3 length equals 15 residues. The CDR3 here is CASSGGLAVTYEQYF. The CDR3 region has the DNA TGTGCCAGCAGTGGGGGACTAGCGGTTACCTACGAGCAGTACTTC.

This sequence joins TRBV5-1 and TRBJ1-2; 9 nucleotides line up with TRBD1. V dropped 3 bases and J dropped 8; count of bases not matched to a gene: 8. Germline V gives CDR1 SGHRS, CDR2 YFSETQ. This CDR3 spans 14 amino acids. CDR3 sequence reads: CASSSGTGGEGYTF. The CDR3 DNA is TGCGCCAGCAGCTCCGGAACAGGGGGCGAAGGCTACACCTTC. Complete variable domain (other parts from reference TRBV5-1 and TRBJ1-2): KAGVTQTPRYLIKTRGQQVTLSCSPISGHRSVSWYQQTPGQGLQFLFEYFSETQRNKGNFPGRFSGRQFSNSRSEMNVSTLELGDSALYLCASSSGTGGEGYTFGSGTRLTVV.

This clonotype was found a few times. V is TRBV28 and J is TRBJ1-5; the D gene is possibly TRBD1 (6 bases). Germline values: CDR1 MDHEN, CDR2 SYDVKM. The V gene lost 6 bases and the J gene lost 8 bases, with 29 bases spanning the gap. The CDR3 totals 18 residues. Written as DNA, the CDR3 is TGTGCCAGCAGCGTAGTTGGGCTTATCGGGGGCAAAAGCGAGCCCCAGCATTTT. This translates into CASSVVGLIGGKSEPQHF.

The rearrangement joins TRBV6-6 to TRBJ2-7, with 8 bases identical to TRBD1. The CDR3 is made up of 15 amino acids. V lost 3 bases and J lost 5; bases outside the gene matches: 9. Per germline, CDR1 MNHNY and CDR2 SVGAGI (reference sequence). The CDR3 loop is CASSYPGQGVHEQYV. In DNA, the CDR3 is TGTGCCAGCAGTTATCCAGGACAGGGCGTCCACGAGCAGTACGTC.

This chain uses TRBV6-1 with TRBJ1-5; TRBD1 aligns across 7 bases. CDR1 is MNHNS, CDR2 SASEGT, per germline. With V trimmed by 2 bases and J by 5 bases, 15 bases remained unmatched. The CDR3 loop spans 18 amino acids. The CDR3, as DNA: TGTGCCAGCAGTGAATCCGGACAGGTACCAACCCCCCATCAGCCCCAGCATTTT. Its translation: CASSESGQVPTPHQPQHF.